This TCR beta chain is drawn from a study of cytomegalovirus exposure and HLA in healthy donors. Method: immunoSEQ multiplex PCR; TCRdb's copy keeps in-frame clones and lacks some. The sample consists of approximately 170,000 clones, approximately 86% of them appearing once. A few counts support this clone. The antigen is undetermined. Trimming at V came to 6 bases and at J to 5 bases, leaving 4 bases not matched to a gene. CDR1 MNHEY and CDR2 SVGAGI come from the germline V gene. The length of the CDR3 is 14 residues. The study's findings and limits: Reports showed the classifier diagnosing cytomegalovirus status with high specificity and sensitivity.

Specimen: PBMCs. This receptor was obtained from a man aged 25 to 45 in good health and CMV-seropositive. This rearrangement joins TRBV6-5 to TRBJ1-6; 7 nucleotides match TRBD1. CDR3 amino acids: CASRRDSHNSPLHF. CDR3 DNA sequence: TGTGCCAGCAGACGGGACAGTCATAATTCACCCCTCCACTTT.